The rows below give T cell receptor beta chains drawn from one sample of a study of T-cell memory formation after mild COVID-19. MiXCR was run by TCRdb on the 5' RACE reads, yielding one entry per CDR3 protein. The sample consists of roughly 240,000 distinct CDR3 sequences, 15% to 19% of them appearing once. Sequenced sample: PBMCs or a T cell subset sorted from them (not recorded which). The receptors derive from an adult woman who had mild COVID-19 (a few samples of this study predate the infection). Cell type and time point are not known. CDR3s include the opening cysteine and the closing phenylalanine or tryptophan. Each record gives: CDR3 DNA, CDR3 protein, V gene, D gene, clone size, CDR3 length, J gene. The D gene is left open where the match is weak. A row's size may be missing; if present it is once, few, many or a size class.

cdr3_nt: TGCAGCGTGGTACGGGACAAGGATTACTACGAGCAGTACTTC
cdr3_aa: CSVVRDKDYYEQYF
v_call: TRBV29-1
d_call: -
clone_size: few
cdr3_length: 14
j_call: TRBJ2-7

cdr3_nt: TGCAGTGCTAAACCCACCGTGGGCAGGGTTTCCTCCTCCTACGAGCAGTACTTC
cdr3_aa: CSAKPTVGRVSSSYEQYF
v_call: TRBV20-1
d_call: -
clone_size: -
cdr3_length: 18
j_call: TRBJ2-7

cdr3_nt: TGTGCCAGCAATCTGGACCCCTCCTCCTACGAGCAGTACTTC
cdr3_aa: CASNLDPSSYEQYF
v_call: TRBV7-8
d_call: -
clone_size: -
cdr3_length: 14
j_call: TRBJ2-7

cdr3_nt: TGTGCCTGGGCTGACACAGGGTTTGGCAATTCACCCCTCCACTTT
cdr3_aa: CAWADTGFGNSPLHF
v_call: TRBV30
d_call: -
clone_size: -
cdr3_length: 15
j_call: TRBJ1-6

cdr3_nt: TGTGCCACCAGTGATTGGGGGACAGGGGCTCCAGATACGCAGTATTTT
cdr3_aa: CATSDWGTGAPDTQYF
v_call: TRBV24-1
d_call: TRBD1
clone_size: few
cdr3_length: 16
j_call: TRBJ2-3

cdr3_nt: TGCGCCAGCAAAGTGGAGGGGGACGGTGGCTACACCTTC
cdr3_aa: CASKVEGDGGYTF
v_call: TRBV5-1
d_call: -
clone_size: few
cdr3_length: 13
j_call: TRBJ1-2

cdr3_nt: TGTGCCAGCAGCCAAGAAAGGTTCGGGACCCAGTACTTC
cdr3_aa: CASSQERFGTQYF
v_call: TRBV3-1
d_call: -
clone_size: -
cdr3_length: 13
j_call: TRBJ2-5

cdr3_nt: TGTGCCATCAGTGCCCAGGCTATGAACACTGAAGCTTTCTTT
cdr3_aa: CAISAQAMNTEAFF
v_call: TRBV10-3
d_call: -
clone_size: few
cdr3_length: 14
j_call: TRBJ1-1

cdr3_nt: TGCAGCGTTGTCGTGGGGGTCAACTCTAATGGCTACACCTTC
cdr3_aa: CSVVVGVNSNGYTF
v_call: TRBV29-1
d_call: -
clone_size: few
cdr3_length: 14
j_call: TRBJ1-2

cdr3_nt: TGCAGCGTTCAAGCGGGAGCCTACAATGAGCAGTTCTTC
cdr3_aa: CSVQAGAYNEQFF
v_call: TRBV29-1
d_call: TRBD2
clone_size: few
cdr3_length: 13
j_call: TRBJ2-1

cdr3_nt: TGTGCCACCAGCAGAGATCAGGGCTTAGGGGGCTACACCTTC
cdr3_aa: CATSRDQGLGGYTF
v_call: TRBV15
d_call: -
clone_size: -
cdr3_length: 14
j_call: TRBJ1-2

cdr3_nt: TGTGCCAGCAGCCGCGACAGGGGGTCGGGCTATGGCTACACCTTC
cdr3_aa: CASSRDRGSGYGYTF
v_call: TRBV6-5
d_call: TRBD1
clone_size: -
cdr3_length: 15
j_call: TRBJ1-2

cdr3_nt: TGCGCCAGCAGCTTCGGGGGAATCTCCTACGAGCAGTACTTC
cdr3_aa: CASSFGGISYEQYF
v_call: TRBV5-1
d_call: -
clone_size: many
cdr3_length: 14
j_call: TRBJ2-7

cdr3_nt: TGCGCCAGCAGCTTGCTCCCGGGGCCCCCTTATGGCTACACCTTC
cdr3_aa: CASSLLPGPPYGYTF
v_call: TRBV5-1
d_call: -
clone_size: -
cdr3_length: 15
j_call: TRBJ1-2

cdr3_nt: TGTGCCAGCAGACCAACTAGCACAGATACGCAGTATTTT
cdr3_aa: CASRPTSTDTQYF
v_call: TRBV7-2
d_call: -
clone_size: -
cdr3_length: 13
j_call: TRBJ2-3

cdr3_nt: TGTGCCAGCAGCTTCGGGACCGAGAACACCGGGGAGCTGTTTTTT
cdr3_aa: CASSFGTENTGELFF
v_call: TRBV5-4
d_call: -
clone_size: -
cdr3_length: 15
j_call: TRBJ2-2